This T cell receptor (beta chain) was identified in a study of T cells in Graves' hyperthyroidism and ophthalmopathy. V was trimmed by 6 bases and J by 0 bases, leaving 14 bases between them. The CDR3 length is 14 residues. Germline CDR1 DFQATT, CDR2 SNEGSKA (reference sequence). The TCR beta CDR3 regions underwent amplification using RNA transcripts as the source. The HTBI primer set served for first-round RT-PCR of the TCR CDR3. One entry per CDR3 protein results from TCRdb running MiXCR on the multiplex PCR reads. The data contain 640,000 or so distinct CDR3 sequences, roughly 14% of them singletons. This clonotype was detected a few times.

This sequence joins TRBV20-1 and TRBJ1-1; no firm D call. This clonotype was sampled from a woman aged 40 to 50 with Graves' ophthalmopathy. The material sequenced was blood. As DNA, the CDR3 is TGCAGTGCCAACAGCGGATCCATGAACACTGAAGCTTTCTTT. This codes for CSANSGSMNTEAFF.